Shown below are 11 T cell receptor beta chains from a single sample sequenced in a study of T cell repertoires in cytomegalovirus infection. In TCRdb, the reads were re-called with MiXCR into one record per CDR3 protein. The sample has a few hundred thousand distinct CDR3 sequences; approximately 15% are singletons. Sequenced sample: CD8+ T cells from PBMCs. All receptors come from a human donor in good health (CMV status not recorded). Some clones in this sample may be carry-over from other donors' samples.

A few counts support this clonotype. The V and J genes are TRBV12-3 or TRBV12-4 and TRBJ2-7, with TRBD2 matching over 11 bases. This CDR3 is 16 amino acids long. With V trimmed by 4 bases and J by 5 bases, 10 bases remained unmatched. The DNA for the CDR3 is TGTGCCAGCAGTTCCATTCTAGCGGGGGGCAGGGACGAGCAGTACTTC. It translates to CASSSILAGGRDEQYF.

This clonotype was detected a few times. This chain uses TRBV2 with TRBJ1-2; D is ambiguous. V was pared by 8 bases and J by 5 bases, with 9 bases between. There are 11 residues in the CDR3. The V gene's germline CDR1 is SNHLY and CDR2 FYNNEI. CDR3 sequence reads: CASPTDYGYTF. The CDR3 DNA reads TGTGCCAGCCCGACGGATTATGGCTACACCTTC.

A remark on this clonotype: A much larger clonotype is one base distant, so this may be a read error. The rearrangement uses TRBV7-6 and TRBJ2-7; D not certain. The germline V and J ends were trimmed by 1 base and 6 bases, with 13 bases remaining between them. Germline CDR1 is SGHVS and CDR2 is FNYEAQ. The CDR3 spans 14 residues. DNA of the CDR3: TGTGCCAGCAGCTTAGGTCCAGGTATCGGCGAGCAGTACTTC. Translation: CASSLGPGIGEQYF.

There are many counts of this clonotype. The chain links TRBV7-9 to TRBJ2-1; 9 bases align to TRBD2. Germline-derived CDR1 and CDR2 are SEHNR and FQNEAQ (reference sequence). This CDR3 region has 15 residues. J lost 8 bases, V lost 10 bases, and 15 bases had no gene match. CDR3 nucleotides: TGTGCCACCGATTCCCCGGCTAGCGGGGTTTATGAGCAGTTCTTC. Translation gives CATDSPASGVYEQFF.

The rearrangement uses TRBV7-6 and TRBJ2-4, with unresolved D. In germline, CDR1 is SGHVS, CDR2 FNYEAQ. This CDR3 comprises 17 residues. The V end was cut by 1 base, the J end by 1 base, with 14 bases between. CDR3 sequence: CASSLVSGYEAKNIQYF. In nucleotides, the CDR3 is TGTGCCAGCAGCTTAGTATCCGGGTACGAGGCCAAAAACATTCAGTACTTC.

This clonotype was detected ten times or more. CDR3 protein: CASIGGGAEQFF. CDR3 in DNA: TGTGCCAGCATAGGAGGCGGGGCTGAGCAGTTCTTC. V gene TRBV7-2 combines with J gene TRBJ2-1, with D possibly TRBD2 on 6 matching bases. This CDR3 region has 12 residues. V lost 7 bases, J lost 9 bases, and 13 bases lay in between. CDR1 and CDR2 from the germline V gene are SGHTA and FQGNSA.

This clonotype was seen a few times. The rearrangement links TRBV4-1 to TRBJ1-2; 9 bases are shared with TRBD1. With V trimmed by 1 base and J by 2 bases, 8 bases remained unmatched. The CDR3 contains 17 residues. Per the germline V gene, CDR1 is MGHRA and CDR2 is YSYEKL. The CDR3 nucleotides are TGCGCCAGCAGCCAAGTCTCCTGGGGACAGGGAAACTATGGCTACACCTTC. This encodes CASSQVSWGQGNYGYTF.

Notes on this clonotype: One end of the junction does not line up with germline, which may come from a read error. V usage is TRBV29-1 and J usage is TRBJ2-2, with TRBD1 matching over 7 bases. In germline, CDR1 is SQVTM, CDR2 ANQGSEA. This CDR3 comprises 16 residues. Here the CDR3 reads CSVQDPRQGRDGELFF. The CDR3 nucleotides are TGCAGCGTTCAAGACCCGAGACAGGGACGCGACGGGGAGCTGTTTTTT.

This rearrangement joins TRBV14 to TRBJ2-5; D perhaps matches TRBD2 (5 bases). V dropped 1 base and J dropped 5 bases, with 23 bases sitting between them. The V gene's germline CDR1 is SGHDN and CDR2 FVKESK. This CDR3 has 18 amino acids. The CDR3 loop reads CASSQVTSVLGMTETQYF. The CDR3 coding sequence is TGTGCCAGCAGCCAAGTAACCTCGGTACTAGGTATGACGGAGACCCAGTACTTC.

CDR3 nucleotides: TGTGCCAGCACCCCCCCCCCCAACACCGGGGAGCTGTTTTTT. It yields the protein CASTPPPNTGELFF. The rearrangement uses TRBV7-8 and TRBJ2-2; D uncertain. The length of the CDR3 is 14 residues. Per germline, CDR1 SGHVS and CDR2 FQNEAQ. V lost 7 bases to trimming and J lost 2 bases, with 11 bases between them.

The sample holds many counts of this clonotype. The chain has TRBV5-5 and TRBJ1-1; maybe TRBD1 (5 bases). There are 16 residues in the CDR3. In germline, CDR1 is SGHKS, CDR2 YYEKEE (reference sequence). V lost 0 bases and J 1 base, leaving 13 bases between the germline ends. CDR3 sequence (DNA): TGTGCCAGCAGCTTGGTTTGGGACGGACAGAACACTGAAGCTTTCTTT. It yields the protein CASSLVWDGQNTEAFF.